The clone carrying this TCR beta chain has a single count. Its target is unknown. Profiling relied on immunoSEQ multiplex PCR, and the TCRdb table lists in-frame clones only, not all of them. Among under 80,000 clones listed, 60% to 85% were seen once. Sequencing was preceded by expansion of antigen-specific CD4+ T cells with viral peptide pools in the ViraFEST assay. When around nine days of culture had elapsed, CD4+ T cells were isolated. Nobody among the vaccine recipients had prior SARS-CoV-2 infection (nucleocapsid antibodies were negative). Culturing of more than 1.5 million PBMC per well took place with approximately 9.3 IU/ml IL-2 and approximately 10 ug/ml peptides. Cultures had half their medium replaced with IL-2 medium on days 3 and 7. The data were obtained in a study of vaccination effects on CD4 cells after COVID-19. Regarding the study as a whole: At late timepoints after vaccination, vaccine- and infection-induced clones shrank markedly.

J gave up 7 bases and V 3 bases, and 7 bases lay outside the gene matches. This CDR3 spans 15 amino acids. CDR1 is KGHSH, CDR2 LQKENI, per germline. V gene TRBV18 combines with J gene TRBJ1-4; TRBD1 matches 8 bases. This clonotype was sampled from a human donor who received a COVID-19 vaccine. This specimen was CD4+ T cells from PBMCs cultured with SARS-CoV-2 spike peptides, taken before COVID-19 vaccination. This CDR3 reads CASSPRQGMGEKLFF. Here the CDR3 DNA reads TGTGCCAGCTCACCCCGACAGGGGATGGGTGAAAAACTGTTTTTT.